This is a list of T cell receptor beta chains from one sample in a study of blood T cell repertoires in COVID-19. Profiled with immunoSEQ multiplex PCR; TCRdb holds only in-frame clones, not every one. The sample consists of hundreds of thousands of clones, less than 90% of them appearing once. Source material: peripheral blood. These receptors were obtained from a man between 25 and 39 years old with active or convalescent COVID-19. Both conserved end residues are part of each CDR3. Each record gives: CDR3 protein, CDR3 DNA, V gene, clone size, D gene, J gene. A D gene is named only where the DNA matches it firmly. Where a row states a size, it is once, few, many or the class of an expanded clone; other rows omit it.

CDR3: CASSRGLAAAGELFF; DNA: TGTGCCAGCAGCCGGGGACTAGCGGCGGCCGGGGAGCTGTTTTTT; V: TRBV5-4; size: NA; D: TRBD2; J: TRBJ2-2
CDR3: CASSPGQMETQYF; DNA: TGTGCCAGCTCACCAGGGCAGATGGAGACCCAGTACTTC; V: TRBV18; size: once; D: NA; J: TRBJ2-5
CDR3: CASSLEGLAGLEQFF; DNA: TGTGCCAGCAGCTTAGAGGGCCTAGCGGGGCTCGAGCAGTTCTTC; V: TRBV7-2; size: few; D: TRBD2; J: TRBJ2-1
CDR3: CASRQGLSGNTIYF; DNA: TGTGCCAGCAGACAGGGCCTCTCTGGAAACACCATATATTTT; V: TRBV7-2; size: NA; D: NA; J: TRBJ1-3
CDR3: CAISESRGGGPPDTQYF; DNA: TGTGCCATCAGTGAGTCGCGGGGCGGGGGCCCCCCGGATACGCAGTATTTT; V: TRBV10-3; size: NA; D: NA; J: TRBJ2-3
CDR3: CAWRGGPNQPQHF; DNA: TGTGCCTGGAGGGGGGGACCTAATCAGCCCCAGCATTTT; V: TRBV30; size: NA; D: NA; J: TRBJ1-5
CDR3: CASGFAWGDYNEQFF; DNA: TGTGCCAGTGGGTTTGCGTGGGGGGACTACAATGAGCAGTTCTTC; V: TRBV19; size: NA; D: NA; J: TRBJ2-1
CDR3: CASSPVLRGQPQHF; DNA: TGTGCCAGCAGTCCGGTCCTTCGTGGTCAGCCCCAGCATTTT; V: TRBV6-2/TRBV6-3; size: few; D: NA; J: TRBJ1-5
CDR3: CASSLGGQGIEKLFF; DNA: TGTGCCAGCAGTTTAGGGGGACAGGGGATCGAAAAACTGTTTTTT; V: TRBV28; size: NA; D: TRBD1; J: TRBJ1-4
CDR3: CASSLGGEAFF; DNA: TGTGCCAGCAGCTTGGGCGGTGAAGCTTTCTTT; V: TRBV5-6; size: NA; D: NA; J: TRBJ1-1
CDR3: CASSAMRGIYNEQFF; DNA: TGCGCCAGCAGCGCGATGAGGGGGATCTACAATGAGCAGTTCTTC; V: TRBV5-1; size: NA; D: NA; J: TRBJ2-1
CDR3: CASSPPRLAGASSYNEQFF; DNA: TGTGCCAGCTCACCACCCAGGCTAGCGGGGGCTAGCTCCTACAATGAGCAGTTCTTC; V: TRBV18; size: NA; D: TRBD2; J: TRBJ2-1
CDR3: CASSSAETNTEAFF; DNA: TGTGCCAGCAGCTCCGCAGAAACGAACACTGAAGCTTTCTTT; V: TRBV9; size: once; D: NA; J: TRBJ1-1
CDR3: CASSFGTGVNEQYF; DNA: TGTGCCAGCAGCTTCGGGACAGGGGTGAACGAGCAGTACTTC; V: TRBV13; size: NA; D: TRBD1; J: TRBJ2-7
CDR3: CASRRTGGENEQFF; DNA: TGTGCCAGCAGGCGGACAGGGGGGGAGAATGAGCAGTTCTTC; V: TRBV6-5; size: NA; D: TRBD1; J: TRBJ2-1
CDR3: CASSAEGGNQPQHF; DNA: TGTGCCAGCAGCGCTGAGGGGGGCAATCAGCCCCAGCATTTT; V: TRBV9; size: once; D: NA; J: TRBJ1-5